The rows below give T cell receptor beta chains drawn from one sample of a study of cytomegalovirus exposure and HLA in healthy donors. Using immunoSEQ multiplex PCR, the repertoire was profiled, and TCRdb retains in-frame clones only, with some absent. This repertoire shows about 170,000 clones, 80% to 90% found once; its top ten account for 2% to 2.5%. The sample comprised PBMCs. All receptors derive from a man younger than 35 in good health and CMV-seropositive. Each CDR3 is given with its conserved first and last residue. The order of the fields is J gene, clone size, D gene, V gene, CDR3 length, CDR3 DNA, CDR3 protein. A D gene is named only where the DNA matches it firmly. Size is omitted from some rows. Given values are once, few, many or a class for expanded clones.

j_call: TRBJ1-6; clone_size: NA; d_call: TRBD1; v_call: TRBV6-5; cdr3_length: 15; cdr3_nt: TGTGCCAGCAGTTCCCGGGACAGGGGTAATTCACCCCTCCACTTT; cdr3_aa: CASSSRDRGNSPLHF
j_call: TRBJ1-6; clone_size: few; d_call: NA; v_call: TRBV5-1; cdr3_length: 14; cdr3_nt: TGCGCCAGCAGCTTGGAGGGGTTCAATTCACCCCTCCACTTT; cdr3_aa: CASSLEGFNSPLHF
j_call: TRBJ2-2; clone_size: NA; d_call: NA; v_call: TRBV6-5; cdr3_length: 13; cdr3_nt: TGTGCCAGTACAGGACGGTACACCGGGGAGCTGTTTTTT; cdr3_aa: CASTGRYTGELFF
j_call: TRBJ1-2; clone_size: few; d_call: TRBD1; v_call: TRBV6-1; cdr3_length: 12; cdr3_nt: TGTGCCAGCATCCGGACAGGGGGTGGCTACACCTTC; cdr3_aa: CASIRTGGGYTF
j_call: TRBJ2-5; clone_size: NA; d_call: TRBD1; v_call: TRBV5-1; cdr3_length: 15; cdr3_nt: TGCGCCAGCAGCTTGGAAGGGGGCCCGGAAGAGACCCAGTACTTC; cdr3_aa: CASSLEGGPEETQYF
j_call: TRBJ2-1; clone_size: NA; d_call: NA; v_call: TRBV7-2; cdr3_length: 13; cdr3_nt: TGTGCCAGCAGCTTAGGAATTAAGTCGGTGCAGTTCTTC; cdr3_aa: CASSLGIKSVQFF
j_call: TRBJ2-5; clone_size: NA; d_call: NA; v_call: TRBV5-6; cdr3_length: 15; cdr3_nt: TGTGCCAGCAGCTTGTCGGCGGGGTACCAAGAGACCCAGTACTTC; cdr3_aa: CASSLSAGYQETQYF
j_call: TRBJ1-2; clone_size: NA; d_call: NA; v_call: TRBV2; cdr3_length: 16; cdr3_nt: TGTGCCAGCAGTGGCCCCGCGGGGGGGGTTTACTATGGCTACACCTTC; cdr3_aa: CASSGPAGGVYYGYTF
j_call: TRBJ1-2; clone_size: NA; d_call: NA; v_call: TRBV7-9; cdr3_length: 16; cdr3_nt: TGTGCCAGCAGCTTAGACAGTATGACAGGTCTCTATGGCTACACCTTC; cdr3_aa: CASSLDSMTGLYGYTF
j_call: TRBJ1-1; clone_size: NA; d_call: TRBD1; v_call: TRBV11-2; cdr3_length: 15; cdr3_nt: TGTGCCAGCAGCTTAGGGTCGGGCAGGGGGGCTGAAGCTTTCTTT; cdr3_aa: CASSLGSGRGAEAFF
j_call: TRBJ2-7; clone_size: NA; d_call: TRBD1; v_call: TRBV4-1; cdr3_length: 16; cdr3_nt: TGCGCCAGCAGCCGCGGACAGGAACGTCTATCCGGCGAGCAGTACTTC; cdr3_aa: CASSRGQERLSGEQYF
j_call: TRBJ1-2; clone_size: NA; d_call: NA; v_call: TRBV10-3; cdr3_length: 13; cdr3_nt: TGTGCCACCGGCGTTGGACATTACTATGGCTACACCTTC; cdr3_aa: CATGVGHYYGYTF
j_call: TRBJ1-3; clone_size: once; d_call: NA; v_call: TRBV7-2; cdr3_length: 18; cdr3_nt: TGTGCCAGCAGCCCCCCCCTGGCGGGGGGTTGGGGCGGAAACACCATATATTTT; cdr3_aa: CASSPPLAGGWGGNTIYF
j_call: TRBJ1-4; clone_size: NA; d_call: NA; v_call: TRBV6-5; cdr3_length: 14; cdr3_nt: TGTGCCAGCTGGCGGACAGCGAAGAATGAAAAACTGTTTTTT; cdr3_aa: CASWRTAKNEKLFF
j_call: TRBJ2-3; clone_size: once; d_call: TRBD2; v_call: TRBV7-2; cdr3_length: 16; cdr3_nt: TGTGCCAGCAGCCTGGGACTAGCGGGGGGTGGCGATACGCAGTATTTT; cdr3_aa: CASSLGLAGGGDTQYF
j_call: TRBJ2-7; clone_size: NA; d_call: TRBD1; v_call: TRBV4-1; cdr3_length: 15; cdr3_nt: TGCGCCAGCAGCCCGGGACAGGGGGCGTCTTGCGAGCAGTACTTC; cdr3_aa: CASSPGQGASCEQYF
j_call: TRBJ1-5; clone_size: NA; d_call: NA; v_call: TRBV19; cdr3_length: 15; cdr3_nt: TGTGCCAGTAACCCGACAGTCTATAGCAATCAGCCCCAGCATTTT; cdr3_aa: CASNPTVYSNQPQHF
j_call: TRBJ2-5; clone_size: NA; d_call: TRBD1; v_call: TRBV5-4; cdr3_length: 14; cdr3_nt: TGTGCCAGCAGCTTGGGGGGACAGCAAGAGACCCAGTACTTC; cdr3_aa: CASSLGGQQETQYF
j_call: TRBJ1-6; clone_size: NA; d_call: TRBD1; v_call: TRBV7-9; cdr3_length: 13; cdr3_nt: TGTGCCAGCAGCTCAACGGGACAGGCACCCCTCCACTTT; cdr3_aa: CASSSTGQAPLHF
j_call: TRBJ2-7; clone_size: NA; d_call: TRBD2; v_call: TRBV4-2; cdr3_length: 16; cdr3_nt: TGTGCCAGCAGCCAAGGGACTAGCGGAGACTCCTACGAGCAGTACTTC; cdr3_aa: CASSQGTSGDSYEQYF
j_call: TRBJ2-3; clone_size: few; d_call: NA; v_call: TRBV5-4; cdr3_length: 16; cdr3_nt: TGTGCCAGCAGCTTGTGGGGGGGGCCGATAACAGATACGCAGTATTTT; cdr3_aa: CASSLWGGPITDTQYF
j_call: TRBJ1-1; clone_size: NA; d_call: NA; v_call: TRBV27; cdr3_length: 14; cdr3_nt: TGTGCCAGCAGGGTGGGGGGGCTGAACACTGAAGCTTTCTTT; cdr3_aa: CASRVGGLNTEAFF
j_call: TRBJ2-7; clone_size: NA; d_call: TRBD2; v_call: TRBV11-2; cdr3_length: 17; cdr3_nt: TGTGCCAGCAGCTTAGGCCTAGCGGCCGAGAGCTCCTACGAGCAGTACTTC; cdr3_aa: CASSLGLAAESSYEQYF
j_call: TRBJ1-1; clone_size: NA; d_call: TRBD1; v_call: TRBV7-2; cdr3_length: 12; cdr3_nt: TGTGCCAGCAGCCACGACAGGGGTGAAGCTTTCTTT; cdr3_aa: CASSHDRGEAFF
j_call: TRBJ1-2; clone_size: NA; d_call: TRBD1; v_call: TRBV6-1; cdr3_length: 14; cdr3_nt: TGTGCCAGCAGTCGGGACAGCTTCACCTATGGCTACACCTTC; cdr3_aa: CASSRDSFTYGYTF
j_call: TRBJ2-7; clone_size: NA; d_call: NA; v_call: TRBV11-2; cdr3_length: 12; cdr3_nt: TGTGCCAGCAGCTTAGCAGTTTACGAGCAGTACTTC; cdr3_aa: CASSLAVYEQYF
j_call: TRBJ2-3; clone_size: NA; d_call: TRBD2; v_call: TRBV4-2; cdr3_length: 17; cdr3_nt: TGTGCCAGCAGCTCCATAACGACTAGCCCGAGCACAGATACGCAGTATTTT; cdr3_aa: CASSSITTSPSTDTQYF
j_call: TRBJ1-4; clone_size: NA; d_call: TRBD1; v_call: TRBV5-6; cdr3_length: 12; cdr3_nt: TGTGCCAGCAGCTTGGGAGGGGGCGCAAGTTTTTTT; cdr3_aa: CASSLGGGASFF
j_call: TRBJ1-3; clone_size: few; d_call: NA; v_call: TRBV9; cdr3_length: 11; cdr3_nt: TGTGCCAGCGGGGCTCCGAACACCATATATTTT; cdr3_aa: CASGAPNTIYF
j_call: TRBJ1-2; clone_size: NA; d_call: TRBD1; v_call: TRBV7-6; cdr3_length: 14; cdr3_nt: TGTGCCAGCAGCTATGGGACAGGGTTATATGGCTACACCTTC; cdr3_aa: CASSYGTGLYGYTF
j_call: TRBJ2-7; clone_size: NA; d_call: NA; v_call: TRBV27; cdr3_length: 14; cdr3_nt: TGTGCCAGCAGTCGGACACCCGACTCCTACGAGCAGTACTTC; cdr3_aa: CASSRTPDSYEQYF
j_call: TRBJ1-1; clone_size: NA; d_call: TRBD1; v_call: TRBV6-1; cdr3_length: 15; cdr3_nt: TGTGCCAGCAGTGCCCTACAGGGGGTGAACACTGAAGCTTTCTTT; cdr3_aa: CASSALQGVNTEAFF
j_call: TRBJ1-4; clone_size: NA; d_call: NA; v_call: TRBV21-1; cdr3_length: 16; cdr3_nt: TGTGCCAGCAGCAAACAGGGCGGGGGTTCGGGTGAAAAACTGTTTTTT; cdr3_aa: CASSKQGGGSGEKLFF
j_call: TRBJ2-7; clone_size: few; d_call: NA; v_call: TRBV2; cdr3_length: 15; cdr3_nt: TGTGCCAGCAAGTCGGAGGGCTCGGGATCCTACGAGCAGTACTTC; cdr3_aa: CASKSEGSGSYEQYF
j_call: TRBJ2-5; clone_size: once; d_call: TRBD2; v_call: TRBV7-3; cdr3_length: 16; cdr3_nt: TGTGCCAGCAGTCCCTCTATCGGGGGGAACCAAGAGACCCAGTACTTC; cdr3_aa: CASSPSIGGNQETQYF
j_call: TRBJ1-4; clone_size: NA; d_call: TRBD1; v_call: TRBV7-3; cdr3_length: 15; cdr3_nt: TGTGCCAGCAGCCAGCAGGGGGCCCCTAATGAAAAACTGTTTTTT; cdr3_aa: CASSQQGAPNEKLFF
j_call: TRBJ2-1; clone_size: NA; d_call: NA; v_call: TRBV7-7; cdr3_length: 14; cdr3_nt: TGTGCCAGCAGCTTAGCAGGGGAGGGGGATGAGCAGTTCTTC; cdr3_aa: CASSLAGEGDEQFF
j_call: TRBJ2-1; clone_size: NA; d_call: TRBD2; v_call: TRBV5-1; cdr3_length: 17; cdr3_nt: TGCGCCAGCAGCTTGGGTGCTAGCGGGGGGGCTTACAATGAGCAGTTCTTC; cdr3_aa: CASSLGASGGAYNEQFF
j_call: TRBJ1-6; clone_size: NA; d_call: NA; v_call: TRBV7-9; cdr3_length: 18; cdr3_nt: TGTGCCAGCAGCTCCGACAATTTTGGTAGCTCCTATAATTCACCCCTCCACTTT; cdr3_aa: CASSSDNFGSSYNSPLHF
j_call: TRBJ2-7; clone_size: NA; d_call: NA; v_call: TRBV5-6; cdr3_length: 15; cdr3_nt: TGTGCCAGCAGCTTGGGGAGGGGACAGTCCTACGAGCAGTACTTC; cdr3_aa: CASSLGRGQSYEQYF
j_call: TRBJ1-5; clone_size: NA; d_call: TRBD1; v_call: TRBV29-1; cdr3_length: 12; cdr3_nt: TGCAGCGTACAGGGGAGCAATCAGCCCCAGCATTTT; cdr3_aa: CSVQGSNQPQHF
j_call: TRBJ2-5; clone_size: NA; d_call: TRBD1; v_call: TRBV7-2; cdr3_length: 13; cdr3_nt: TGTGCCAGCAGCCCACAGGGGGTCGGGACCCAGTACTTC; cdr3_aa: CASSPQGVGTQYF
j_call: TRBJ2-4; clone_size: NA; d_call: NA; v_call: TRBV4-1; cdr3_length: 18; cdr3_nt: TGCGCCAGCAGCCATATAGGGGGCCGGGGGATAACCAAAAACATTCAGTACTTC; cdr3_aa: CASSHIGGRGITKNIQYF
j_call: TRBJ1-5; clone_size: NA; d_call: NA; v_call: TRBV7-8; cdr3_length: 14; cdr3_nt: TGTGCCAGCAGCTTAGGACAGTCTCCCCAGCCCCAGCATTTT; cdr3_aa: CASSLGQSPQPQHF
j_call: TRBJ2-6; clone_size: NA; d_call: TRBD1; v_call: TRBV4-3; cdr3_length: 16; cdr3_nt: TGCGCCAGCAGCCAAGAGACAGGGGCTGGGGCCAACGGCCTGACTTTC; cdr3_aa: CASSQETGAGANGLTF
j_call: TRBJ1-4; clone_size: NA; d_call: NA; v_call: TRBV11-2; cdr3_length: 15; cdr3_nt: TGTGCCAGCAGCTTAGATAAGGGGTCGGGCGAAAAACTGTTTTTT; cdr3_aa: CASSLDKGSGEKLFF
j_call: TRBJ2-3; clone_size: NA; d_call: NA; v_call: TRBV14; cdr3_length: 13; cdr3_nt: TGTGCCAGCAGCCAAGATTCCGGACAATTCAAGTATTTT; cdr3_aa: CASSQDSGQFKYF
j_call: TRBJ2-4; clone_size: NA; d_call: NA; v_call: TRBV6-5; cdr3_length: 15; cdr3_nt: TGTGCCAGCAGTTACGACTCACTAGCCAAAAACATTCAGTACTTC; cdr3_aa: CASSYDSLAKNIQYF
j_call: TRBJ1-2; clone_size: once; d_call: TRBD1; v_call: TRBV18; cdr3_length: 16; cdr3_nt: TGTGCCAGCTCACCAATGAGTACAGGGGTTGAGTATGGCTACACCTTC; cdr3_aa: CASSPMSTGVEYGYTF
j_call: TRBJ2-3; clone_size: NA; d_call: TRBD2; v_call: TRBV9; cdr3_length: 15; cdr3_nt: TGTGCCAGCAGCGGCCAACTAGCGCTCACAGATACGCAGTATTTT; cdr3_aa: CASSGQLALTDTQYF
j_call: TRBJ2-7; clone_size: NA; d_call: TRBD1; v_call: TRBV9; cdr3_length: 13; cdr3_nt: TGTGCCAGCAGCTTACGACAGGGGAGTGAGCAGTACTTC; cdr3_aa: CASSLRQGSEQYF